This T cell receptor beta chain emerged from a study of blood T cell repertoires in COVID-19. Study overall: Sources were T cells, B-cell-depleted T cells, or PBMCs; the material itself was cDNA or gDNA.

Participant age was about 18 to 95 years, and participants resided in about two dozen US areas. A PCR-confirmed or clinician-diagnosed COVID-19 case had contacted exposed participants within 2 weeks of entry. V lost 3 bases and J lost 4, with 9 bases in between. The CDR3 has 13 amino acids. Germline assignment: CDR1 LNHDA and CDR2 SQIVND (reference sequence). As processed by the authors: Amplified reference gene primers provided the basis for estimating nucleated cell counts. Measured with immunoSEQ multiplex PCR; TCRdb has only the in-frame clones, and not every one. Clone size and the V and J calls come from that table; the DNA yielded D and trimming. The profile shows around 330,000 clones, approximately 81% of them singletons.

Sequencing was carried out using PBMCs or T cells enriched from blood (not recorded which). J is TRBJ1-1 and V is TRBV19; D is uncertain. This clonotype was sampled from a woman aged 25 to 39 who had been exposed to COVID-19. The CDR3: CASSISVSTEAFF. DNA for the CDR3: TGTGCCAGTAGTATCAGTGTCAGCACTGAAGCTTTCTTT.